This T cell receptor (beta chain) was sequenced for a study of T cells after yellow fever vaccination. The study, taken as a whole, reports: Detected again after the booster were most primary-vaccination clones, at 96% CD4 and 70% to 90% CD8. Although the secondary response was weaker, it peaked faster, at day 5 versus 15.

CDR1 is KGHSH, CDR2 LQKENI, per germline. V shed 0 bases and J shed 5 bases, with 8 bases lying between them. The CDR3 totals 14 residues. This clonotype was observed a handful of times. The antigen is undetermined. In making TCR cDNA, 5'RACE template switching added a universal primer site and UMIs to it. Each CDR3 protein is one row after TCRdb ran MiXCR on the 5' RACE reads. This sample has more than 300,000 distinct CDR3 sequences, with about 4.5% found just once. The receptor's source is a man younger than 35 who received the YFV17D yellow fever vaccine. This material consisted of PBMCs, taken 15 days after the yellow fever booster vaccination. V and J are TRBV18 and TRBJ1-3; D remains unclear. CDR3 nucleotide sequence: TGTGCCAGCTCACCACCCGAAAAACGAAACACCATATATTTT. Its translation is CASSPPEKRNTIYF.